This T cell receptor (beta chain) was documented in a study of shared clonotypes between healthy human individuals (dated by TCRdb to 2018 to 2021). Looking at the study overall: The cohort comprised two women and a few men aged 18 to 49 years. For each donor, CD4 naive and CD4 memory were each given three plates, CD8 naive was given two plates, and CD8 memory was given one plate. The study deeply sequenced blood TCR repertoires of five healthy adults to estimate repertoire size and the extent of clonotype sharing between individuals. Different laboratories and diverse techniques were used to prepare libraries and sequence TCR repertoires, to increase sequencing depth and limit assay-specific biases. Per donor, leukapheresis produced somewhere between about 0.8 and 9.5 billion PBMCs. The research as a whole found: Because the study included a small number of donors, the genetic and exposure-history diversity represented was limited. Based on pairwise subsampling, the degree of clonotype sharing among donors was expected to be affected by sequencing depth. Clonotypes shared by all four sorted-subset donors showed higher generation probabilities than non-shared clonotypes. About 5% of naive CD4, 3% to 3.5% of naive CD8, about 2.1% of memory CD4, and about 0.4% of memory CD8 clonotypes were shared across a few donors. Sampling was restricted to blood, and TCR repertoires in tissues likely differ from the TCR repertoires found in blood. Naive subsets generally had larger estimated clonotype richness than memory subsets did. Rarefaction of sorted-subset datasets indicated incomplete sequencing despite the large sequencing depth.

Healthy HIV-negative adults with no recently reported acute infections or vaccinations were included as donors. All donors were Caucasian adults living in Nashville, Tennessee, USA. CD4+ T cells were enriched by magnetic negative selection; naive cells were then positively selected on CD45RA, and the negative fraction formed the memory subset. Blood was obtained by leukapheresis, after which PBMCs were separated by Ficoll-Histopaque density gradient centrifugation and cryopreserved in liquid nitrogen vapor phase. Analytical flow cytometry was used to check the purity and quantity of every magnetically sorted T cell population. From each sorted fraction, genomic DNA was isolated and quantified by UV absorbance on a Nanodrop 2000c. Using the deep immunoSEQ assay, TCR CDR3 regions were amplified from genomic DNA by multiplex PCR. Genomic DNA extracted from each cell subset was distributed evenly over all wells of several immunoSEQ 96-well plates, and each plate served as one replicate. Each replicate PCR for sorted subsets received approximately 220 ng genomic DNA, equal to some 32,000 T cell genomes. Purified libraries were measured with a Qubit 3.0 fluorometer, size-checked on a Bioanalyzer 2100, and measured again with the KAPA Library Quantification kit. Every immunoSEQ 96-well plate was sequenced on a dedicated single-read 150-cycle Illumina NextSeq 550 flow cell. Regarding the original processing steps: Because the immunoSEQ output included only junctional sequences and no quality scores, the filtering could not be the same as the filtering used for full-length reads. Sequences were annotated with PyIR, a Python wrapper for IgBLAST v1.9, using IMGT germline references to assign V/J genes and CDR3. Any read was removed if the V/J assignment was weak (E-value above 1e-6), the CDR3 was missing, or the read contained stop codons, out-of-frame junctions, or ambiguous translated residues. V3J clonotypes were defined by identical inferred V gene, J gene, and CDR3 amino acid sequence. The percentage overlap between two repertoires was calculated by dividing the number of shared unique clonotypes by the size of the smaller repertoire. RTK rarefaction, the Chao1 estimator, and Recon v2.1 estimates of unobserved clonotypes were used to assess repertoire richness. Generation probabilities for all TCRbeta clonotypes obtained by the gDNA method from a handful of donors were computed using OLGA. TCRdb limited this immuneACCESS table to in-frame rearrangements with V and J called. A share of clones is missing; checked studies link under half to unresolved V genes, and the rest is unexplained. V and J calls and clone size are those listed in that table; D and trimming were worked out from the DNA. Counted in this sample were about 2.4 million clones; approximately 93% of them appeared once. The ten largest clones capture approximately 0.36% of the sample.

A remark on this clone: The antigen this receptor binds is unknown. The input lacks base qualities; no much larger clone sits a single base away.

Input material: naive CD4+ T cells from PBMCs. The cell subset or site label, as the study defines it: CD45RA+ positively selected. This clonotype was obtained from a man younger than 30 in good health. Some clones in this sample may be carry-over from other donors' samples.

The CDR3 here reads CASPVTKAGLDTEAFF. The DNA reads as follows: TGTGCCAGCCCTGTAACAAAGGCAGGATTGGACACTGAAGCTTTCTTT. The receptor chain draws on TRBV2 and TRBJ1-1, with the D segment identity uncertain. Cut back by 8 bases and 3 bases, the V and J ends lie 22 bases apart. As encoded in the germline V gene, CDR1 is SNHLY while CDR2 is FYNNEI. The CDR3, cysteine through phenylalanine, is 16 amino acids long. Just the 48-base CDR3 DNA is kept, in frame starting at base 1.